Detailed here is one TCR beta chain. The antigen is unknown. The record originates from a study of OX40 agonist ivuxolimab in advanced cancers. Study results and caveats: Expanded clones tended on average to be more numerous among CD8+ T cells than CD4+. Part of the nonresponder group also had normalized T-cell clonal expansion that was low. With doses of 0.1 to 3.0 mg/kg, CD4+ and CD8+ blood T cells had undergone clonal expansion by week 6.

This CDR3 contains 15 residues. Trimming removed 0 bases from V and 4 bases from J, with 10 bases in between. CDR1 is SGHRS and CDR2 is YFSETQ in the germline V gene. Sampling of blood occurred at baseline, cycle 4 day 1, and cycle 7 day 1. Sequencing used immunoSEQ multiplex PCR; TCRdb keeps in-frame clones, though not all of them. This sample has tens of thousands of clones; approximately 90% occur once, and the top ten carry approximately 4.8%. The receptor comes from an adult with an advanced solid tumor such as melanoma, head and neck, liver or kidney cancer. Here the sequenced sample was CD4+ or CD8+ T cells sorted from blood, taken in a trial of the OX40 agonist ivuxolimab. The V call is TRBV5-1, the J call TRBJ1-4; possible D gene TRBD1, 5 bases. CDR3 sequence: CASSLEGLSNEKLFF. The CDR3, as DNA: TGCGCCAGCAGCTTGGAGGGACTTAGTAATGAAAAACTGTTTTTT.